The 19 T cell receptor beta chains listed next were all sequenced from one sample in a study of cytomegalovirus exposure and HLA in healthy donors. PCR employed 60 Vbeta and 13 Jbeta primers. Profiling relied on immunoSEQ multiplex PCR, and the TCRdb table lists in-frame clones only, not all of them. The profile shows roughly 99,000 clones, roughly 80% of them singletons. Specimen: PBMCs. Every receptor here comes from a man younger than 45 in good health and CMV-seropositive.

This clone was detected only once. In the same sample, other DNA sequences code for this CDR3. The chain carries TRBV5-1 and TRBJ1-5; 7 bases are shared with TRBD1. Germline V gives CDR1 SGHRS, CDR2 YFSETQ. The CDR3 runs to 15 residues. V was pared by 0 bases and J by 6 bases, with 6 bases of the junction left unmatched. The CDR3 coding sequence is TGCGCCAGCAGCTTGGCCGCAGGGGGTGGTCAGCCCCAGCATTTT. Translated, it gives CASSLAAGGGQPQHF.

This clone was observed a single time. The CDR3 coding sequence is TGTGCCAGCAATCAACTAGCGGGGGGGCAAGAGACCCAGTACTTC. Translated, it gives CASNQLAGGQETQYF. The chain is built from TRBV2 and TRBJ2-5, with 13 nucleotides matching TRBD2. V shed 7 bases and J 2 bases; nucleotides not matched to a gene: 4. CDR3 size: 15 residues. The germline CDR1 and CDR2 sequences are SNHLY and FYNNEI.

The J gene is TRBJ2-3, the V gene TRBV6-4, with 10 bases matching TRBD2. The V and J ends lost 5 bases and 6 bases, in that order; junction bases with no gene match: 8. Germline-derived CDR1 and CDR2 are MRHNA and SNTAGT. This CDR3 is built from 15 residues. The CDR3 DNA reads as TGTGCCAGCAGTTTAAGCGGGGGGGCCGCCGATACGCAGTATTTT. Translated, it gives CASSLSGGAADTQYF.

The chain uses TRBV6-1 and TRBJ2-2; possibly TRBD1 for D (5 bases). Trimming left V 4 bases short and J 6 bases short, with 12 bases between. Germline V gives CDR1 MNHNS, CDR2 SASEGT. The CDR3 length is 14 residues. For the CDR3, the DNA is TGTGCCAGCAGTGGAGGAGACAGTTCCGGGGAGCTGTTTTTT. Encoded protein: CASSGGDSSGELFF.

The chain combines TRBV5-1 with TRBJ2-5; 8 nucleotides agree with TRBD1. The CDR3 contains 17 residues. J lost 4 bases, V lost 0 bases, and 11 bases had no gene match. The germline CDR1 and CDR2 sequences are SGHRS and YFSETQ. The CDR3 protein is CASSLAERQGTGETQYF. CDR3 DNA sequence: TGCGCCAGCAGCTTGGCCGAAAGACAGGGGACCGGAGAGACCCAGTACTTC. The whole variable domain, remainder taken from reference TRBV5-1 and TRBJ2-5, is KAGVTQTPRYLIKTRGQQVTLSCSPISGHRSVSWYQQTPGQGLQFLFEYFSETQRNKGNFPGRFSGRQFSNSRSEMNVSTLELGDSALYLCASSLAERQGTGETQYFGPGTRLLVL.

This clone was observed a handful of times. V gene TRBV6-1 combines with J gene TRBJ1-2; D might be TRBD1 (5 bases). V was pared by 8 bases and J by 1 base, with 17 bases between. CDR3 length: 15 residues. The germline V gene has CDR1 MNHNS and CDR2 SASEGT. The CDR3 spells CASSKTVNNNYGYTF. The CDR3 DNA sequence: TGTGCCAGCTCAAAGACAGTAAATAATAACTATGGCTACACCTTC.

The gene calls are TRBV5-1 and TRBJ2-5; TRBD2 matches 8 bases. Germline loops: CDR1 SGHRS, CDR2 YFSETQ. Trimming cost V 0 bases and J 5 bases; bases outside gene matches: 6. The CDR3 covers 15 residues. CDR3 bases: TGCGCCAGCAGCTTGGCCGGGGGGGCTGGGGAGACCCAGTACTTC. As protein: CASSLAGGAGETQYF.

This chain uses TRBV6-6 with TRBJ2-1; the match to TRBD1 covers 8 bases. J was trimmed by 4 bases and V by 6 bases; bases with no gene match: 2. Germline CDR1 MNHNY, CDR2 SVGAGI (reference sequence). This CDR3 spans 13 amino acids. CDR3 sequence reads: CASRDRAYNEQFF. CDR3 bases: TGTGCCAGCAGGGACAGGGCTTACAATGAGCAGTTCTTC.

This clone was found once. The chain is built from TRBV5-3 and TRBJ1-3; perhaps TRBD1 as D (6 bases). TRBV5-3 is treated as an ORF (open reading frame) with a function not yet certain. The V end lost 4 bases, the J end lost 0 bases, and 17 bases lay between the germline ends. The CDR3 length is 17 residues. The CDR3 is CARSLDRRYFSGNTIYF. CDR3 sequence (DNA): TGTGCCAGAAGCCTCGACAGGAGATACTTCTCTGGAAACACCATATATTTT.

V is TRBV7-9 and J is TRBJ2-5, with 7 bases lining up with TRBD2. There are 13 residues in the CDR3. Germline trimming cut 6 bases from V and 7 bases from J; bases unmatched to any gene: 8. Germline values: CDR1 SEHNR, CDR2 FQNEAQ (reference sequence). The CDR3 DNA reads TGTGCCAGCAGGCGGGGGACTGGGGGGACCCAGTACTTC. Protein: CASRRGTGGTQYF.

The chain uses TRBV5-4 and TRBJ1-2; D is uncertain. The CDR3 extends over 17 amino acids. CDR1 is SGHNT and CDR2 is YYREEE in the germline V gene (reference sequence). The V and J ends lost 4 bases and 4 bases respectively, with 23 bases between them. In DNA, the CDR3 is TGTGCCAGCAGCCCAGTAACGACTGCAACGGGGATCTATGGCTACACCTTC. It is translated as CASSPVTTATGIYGYTF.

As concerns this clone: An end of the junction does not agree with germline; a read error may underlie this. The chain links TRBV7-9 to TRBJ2-3; 7 bases align to TRBD2. The CDR3 covers 16 residues. The germline CDR1 and CDR2 sequences are SEHNR and FQNEAQ (reference sequence). The CDR3 DNA is TGTTCCAGCAGCTTACTGCCCGCGGGGGAAGCAGATACGCAGTATTTT. It is translated as CSSSLLPAGEADTQYF. Variable domain in full (rest from reference TRBV7-9 and TRBJ2-3): DTGVSQNPRHKITKRGQNVTFRCDPISEHNRLYWYRQTLGQGPEFLTYFQNEAQLEKSRLLSDRFSAERPKGSFSTLEIQRTEQGDSAMYLCSSSLLPAGEADTQYFGPGTRLTVL.

This clone has more than one count but fewer than ten. This sequence joins TRBV19 and TRBJ1-5; unclear D gene. The CDR3 extends over 16 amino acids. The ends were cut back, 0 bases at V and 5 bases at J, with 14 bases in the middle. Germline values: CDR1 LNHDA, CDR2 SQIVND (reference sequence). DNA of the CDR3: TGTGCCAGTAGTATAGAATATGCGAGGGCCGATCAGCCCCAGCATTTT. Its translation: CASSIEYARADQPQHF.

The V and J genes are TRBV5-1 and TRBJ1-1, with unresolved D. Germline V gene data show CDR1 as SGHRS and CDR2 as YFSETQ. The CDR3 is 14 residues long. Trimming shortened V by 4 bases and J by 5 bases, and 15 bases separated the two germline ends. CDR3 nucleotides: TGCGCCAGCAGCACGGATCGGGGTGGGACTGAAGCTTTCTTT. Its translation is CASSTDRGGTEAFF.

V is TRBV20-1 and J is TRBJ2-1; D unclear. V was pared by 0 bases and J by 13 bases, with 10 bases between. The CDR3 sequence is 11 residues long. Germline-derived CDR1 and CDR2 are DFQATT and SNEGSKA (reference sequence). This CDR3 reads CSARDSYLQFF. Here the CDR3 DNA reads TGCAGTGCTAGAGATTCGTACTTACAGTTCTTC.

The rearrangement links TRBV30 to TRBJ2-7; D perhaps matches TRBD2 (6 bases). CDR1 and CDR2 from the germline V gene are GTSNPN and SVGIG (reference sequence). There are 12 residues in the CDR3. V lost 5 bases and J lost 6, with 14 bases in between. Here the CDR3 DNA reads TGTGCCTGGGCGGGACTTGGTATCGAGCAGTACTTC. Its protein is CAWAGLGIEQYF.

The chain has TRBV5-1 and TRBJ2-7, with TRBD2 matching 7 bases. Looked up from germline, CDR1 is SGHRS and CDR2 is YFSETQ. The junction had 18 bases not matched to a gene; V was cut back by 3 bases and J by 3 bases. The CDR3 spans 18 residues. This CDR3 is CASSWTAVAGLGNYEQYF. The CDR3 DNA sequence: TGCGCCAGCAGCTGGACGGCGGTAGCGGGCCTGGGGAACTACGAGCAGTACTTC.

This clone appeared a single time. V is TRBV7-9 and J is TRBJ2-7; tentative D call: TRBD2 (5 bases). The V end was cut by 2 bases, the J end by 0 bases, with 14 bases between. Germline-derived CDR1 and CDR2 are SEHNR and FQNEAQ (reference sequence). The CDR3 is made up of 16 amino acids. The chain's CDR3 is CASSLLERTGSYEQYF. CDR3 sequence (DNA): TGTGCCAGCAGCTTACTGGAGCGGACCGGCTCCTACGAGCAGTACTTC.

The CDR3 DNA reads TGCGCCAGCAGCCAAGACCAGGGGGCGGGGAATGAGCAGTTCTTC. As protein: CASSQDQGAGNEQFF. The V and J genes are TRBV4-1 and TRBJ2-1, with TRBD1 matching 8 bases. Unmatched junction bases numbered 5, after V lost 0 bases and J lost 7 bases. Germline loops: CDR1 MGHRA, CDR2 YSYEKL. The CDR3 is made up of 15 amino acids.